The 23 T cell receptor beta chains below come from one sample, sequenced in a study of T-cell memory formation after mild COVID-19. TCRdb fed the 5' RACE reads into MiXCR, producing one record per CDR3 protein. In the table there are about 290,000 distinct CDR3 sequences, more than 15% of which are singletons. Sequencing was performed on PBMCs or a T cell subset sorted from them (not recorded which). These receptors all come from a young man who had mild COVID-19 (a few samples of this study predate the infection). Cell type and time point are not known.

The chain employs TRBV18 and TRBJ2-6, with 9 positions matching TRBD1. Germline V gene lookup returns CDR1 KGHSH and CDR2 LQKENI. The CDR3 consists of 15 residues. V was clipped by 6 bases and J by 11 bases; unmatched bases: 11. In DNA form, the CDR3 reads TGTGCCAGCTCGGAAGTAGGGACAGGGCCCCACGTCCTGACTTTC. Translation: CASSEVGTGPHVLTF.

This clonotype appeared a few times. The DNA for the CDR3 is TGTGCCAGCAGTTTATCCCTGGGAAGCGGGGGGCCCGGGGGCGGGGAGCTGTTTTTT. This codes for CASSLSLGSGGPGGGELFF. V usage is TRBV12-3 or TRBV12-4 and J usage is TRBJ2-2, with 9 bases fitting TRBD2. This CDR3 comprises 19 residues. The V segment lost 2 bases and the J segment 7 bases; nucleotides outside the gene matches: 17.

The rearrangement joins TRBV7-9 to TRBJ2-7; D gene unclear. Trimming pared 7 bases from V and 3 bases from J, leaving 13 bases between. The CDR3 spans 13 residues. Germline CDR1 and CDR2: SEHNR and FQNEAQ (reference sequence). The CDR3 nucleotides are TGTGCCAGCACGGCACCTACACACTACGAGCAGTACTTC. It specifies CASTAPTHYEQYF.

This clonotype was seen only a few times. The V and J genes are TRBV10-3 and TRBJ2-1, with 10 bases that match TRBD2. Trimming at V came to 4 bases and at J to 5 bases, leaving 5 bases not matched to a gene. This CDR3 region has 15 residues. The germline CDR1 and CDR2 sequences are ENHRY and SYGVKD. CDR3 DNA: TGTGCCATCAGTGTTAGCCTAGCGGGGGACAATGAGCAGTTCTTC. It is translated as CAISVSLAGDNEQFF.

As regards this clonotype: At one boundary the junction diverges from the germline segment, which might be a read error. This chain uses TRBV6-6 with TRBJ2-7; 11 bases are shared with TRBD1. CDR1 is MNHNY, CDR2 SVGAGI, per germline (reference sequence). There are 14 residues in the CDR3. In DNA form, the CDR3 reads TGTGCCAGCAGTTACTCCGGGACAGGGGGGTCAAGCAACTTC. It encodes CASSYSGTGGSSNF.

The rearrangement uses TRBV29-1 and TRBJ2-7; possible D gene TRBD2, 7 bases. CDR3 length: 13 amino acids. V was trimmed by 7 bases and J by 7 bases, leaving 20 bases between them. CDR1 SQVTM and CDR2 ANQGSEA come from the germline V gene. CDR3 sequence reads: CSGSKGGAREQYF. The CDR3 DNA follows: TGCAGCGGTAGCAAGGGGGGGGCACGTGAGCAGTACTTC.

This clonotype occurred a few times. V is TRBV27 and J is TRBJ2-7, with 7 positions matching TRBD1. CDR3 length: 14 amino acids. V was pared by 5 bases and J by 4 bases, with 8 bases of the junction left unmatched. Germline V gives CDR1 MNHEY, CDR2 SMNVEV (reference sequence). The chain's CDR3 is CASSPRQGRYEQYF. For the CDR3, the DNA is TGTGCCAGCAGTCCCCGACAGGGCCGGTACGAGCAGTACTTC.

This chain links TRBV7-2 with TRBJ2-3; no definite D call. This CDR3 has 16 residues. Trimming took 5 bases from V and 0 from J, leaving 15 bases between them. In germline, CDR1 is SGHTA, CDR2 FQGNSA. The CDR3 DNA follows: TGTGCCAGCAGCCCGAGAGAGGTGTCTAGCACAGATACGCAGTATTTT. It codes for CASSPREVSSTDTQYF.

Many counts were recorded for this clonotype. The chain uses TRBV5-1 and TRBJ2-1, with TRBD1 identical over 8 bases. Germline CDR1 SGHRS, CDR2 YFSETQ. The CDR3 is made up of 15 amino acids. J lost 5 bases, V lost 4 bases, and 8 bases had no gene match. The CDR3 is CASSRVPGQDNEQFF. Written as DNA, the CDR3 is TGCGCCAGCAGCCGAGTCCCGGGACAGGACAATGAGCAGTTCTTC.

CDR3 DNA sequence: TGTGCAAGTCGCCAAGCGGCGGGGCAGGAGACCGGGGAGCTGTTTTTT. This codes for CASRQAAGQETGELFF. This rearrangement joins TRBV12-2 to TRBJ2-2; TRBD1, the table's D call, lacks a check against the DNA. TRBV12-2 is described as a pseudogene. The CDR3 length is 16 residues.

The CDR3 loop reads CASSDAGYEQYF. The CDR3 DNA sequence: TGTGCCAGCAGTGATGCGGGATACGAGCAGTACTTC. This sequence joins TRBV25-1 and TRBJ2-7, with D possibly matching TRBD2 (6 bases). Germline V CDR1 and CDR2: MGHDK, SYGVNS. Trimming cost V 3 bases and J 4 bases, with 7 bases left between them. This CDR3 contains 12 residues.

The chain combines TRBV7-3 with TRBJ2-1; D is unresolved. CDR3 length: 15 amino acids. Trimming removed 1 base from V and 0 bases from J, with 7 bases in between. The germline V gene encodes CDR1 SGHTA and CDR2 FQGTGA. The CDR3 nucleotides read TGTGCCAGCAGCTTAAAAGAGAGCTCCTACAATGAGCAGTTCTTC. It is translated as CASSLKESSYNEQFF.

This chain uses TRBV5-4 with TRBJ2-4; the match to TRBD2 covers 8 bases. The germline gives CDR1 SGHNT, CDR2 YYREEE (reference sequence). The CDR3 extends over 13 amino acids. V shed 8 bases and J 3 bases; nucleotides not matched to a gene: 4. The CDR3 DNA follows: TGTGCCAGTGCGGGGGGCAACAAAAACATTCAGTACTTC. It specifies CASAGGNKNIQYF.

This clonotype was recorded once. This sequence joins TRBV5-1 and TRBJ1-1; no clear D. Germline V lookup: CDR1 SGHRS, CDR2 YFSETQ. Trimming removed 4 bases at V and 1 base at J, with 14 bases between. The CDR3 spans 15 residues. Written as DNA, the CDR3 is TGCGCCAGCAGCCTTGGACCGGGTAAGAACACTGAAGCTTTCTTT. It codes for CASSLGPGKNTEAFF.

The chain links TRBV7-8 to TRBJ1-2; tentatively, D is TRBD1 (6 bases). The germline gives CDR1 SGHVS, CDR2 FQNEAQ. The CDR3 contains 13 residues. The V end was cut by 1 base, the J end by 6 bases, with 9 bases between. The CDR3 spells CASSLGGANGYTF. The CDR3 region has the DNA TGTGCCAGCAGCTTAGGGGGGGCTAATGGCTACACCTTC.

This clonotype has just a few counts. The chain employs TRBV25-1 and TRBJ1-1; no clear D. Trimming left V 4 bases short and J 5 bases short, with 17 bases between. Germline V gene data show CDR1 as MGHDK and CDR2 as SYGVNS. The CDR3 sequence is 15 residues long. The CDR3 DNA sequence: TGTGCCAGCAGTGCTTTAGGAGGCGCGGTAACTGAAGCTTTCTTT. Encoded protein: CASSALGGAVTEAFF.

This clonotype was seen at least ten times. The gene calls are TRBV12-3 or TRBV12-4 and TRBJ2-5; D uncertain. This CDR3 region has 14 residues. Trimming stripped 6 bases from V and 4 bases from J, with 15 bases between. Here the CDR3 reads CASSPSRASETQYF. CDR3 nucleotides: TGTGCCAGCAGCCCGAGTAGGGCATCAGAGACCCAGTACTTC.

This clonotype was counted at least ten times. The chain joins TRBV20-1 to TRBJ2-5; tentatively, D is TRBD1 (5 bases). The germline V and J ends were trimmed by 0 bases and 5 bases, with 16 bases remaining between them. The germline CDR1 and CDR2 sequences are DFQATT and SNEGSKA (reference sequence). This CDR3 is 15 amino acids long. Here the CDR3 reads CSAREAGNLWETQYF. CDR3 bases: TGCAGTGCTAGAGAGGCAGGGAACCTCTGGGAGACCCAGTACTTC.

V is TRBV5-1 and J is TRBJ2-7; 9 bases align to TRBD1. Unmatched junction bases numbered 5, after V lost 4 bases and J lost 6 bases. The CDR3 loop spans 13 amino acids. CDR1 is SGHRS, CDR2 YFSETQ, per germline. The CDR3 spells CASSPDRGGEQYV. The CDR3 nucleotides are TGCGCCAGCAGCCCGGACAGGGGCGGCGAGCAGTACGTC.

The sample holds a few counts of this clonotype. J is TRBJ2-5 and V is TRBV7-8; no clear D gene. This CDR3 contains 14 residues. V gave up 2 bases and J gave up 4 bases, with 11 bases separating them. The germline V gene encodes CDR1 SGHVS and CDR2 FQNEAQ. The CDR3 nucleotides read TGTGCCAGCAGCTTAACCGCACATAGAGAGACCCAGTACTTC. Translated, it gives CASSLTAHRETQYF.

Many counts were recorded for this clonotype. This chain joins TRBV27 and TRBJ2-3, with 8 positions matching TRBD1. CDR1 is MNHEY and CDR2 is SMNVEV in the germline V gene (reference sequence). The CDR3 covers 18 residues. V was clipped by 3 bases and J by 1 base; unmatched bases: 12. The CDR3: CASSFGQGWAGGTDTQYF. Here the CDR3 DNA reads TGTGCCAGCAGTTTCGGACAGGGTTGGGCGGGCGGCACAGATACGCAGTATTTT.

This clonotype has only a few counts. The chain employs TRBV20-1 and TRBJ2-3, with 8 bases fitting TRBD2. The CDR3 is made up of 14 amino acids. CDR1 and CDR2 from the germline V gene are DFQATT and SNEGSKA (reference sequence). V was clipped by 6 bases and J by 6 bases; unmatched bases: 11. In nucleotides, the CDR3 is TGCAGTGCCCCGAGGCGGGGGGATACGGATACGCAGTATTTT. Protein sequence: CSAPRRGDTDTQYF.

This clonotype was observed a few times. The V gene is TRBV10-3, the J gene TRBJ2-7; D is uncertain. Trimming cost V 0 bases and J 4 bases, with 7 bases left between them. This CDR3 comprises 13 residues. Germline V CDR1 and CDR2: ENHRY, SYGVKD. The CDR3: CAISESNGYEQYV. The CDR3 DNA reads TGTGCCATCAGTGAGTCGAACGGGTACGAGCAGTACGTC.